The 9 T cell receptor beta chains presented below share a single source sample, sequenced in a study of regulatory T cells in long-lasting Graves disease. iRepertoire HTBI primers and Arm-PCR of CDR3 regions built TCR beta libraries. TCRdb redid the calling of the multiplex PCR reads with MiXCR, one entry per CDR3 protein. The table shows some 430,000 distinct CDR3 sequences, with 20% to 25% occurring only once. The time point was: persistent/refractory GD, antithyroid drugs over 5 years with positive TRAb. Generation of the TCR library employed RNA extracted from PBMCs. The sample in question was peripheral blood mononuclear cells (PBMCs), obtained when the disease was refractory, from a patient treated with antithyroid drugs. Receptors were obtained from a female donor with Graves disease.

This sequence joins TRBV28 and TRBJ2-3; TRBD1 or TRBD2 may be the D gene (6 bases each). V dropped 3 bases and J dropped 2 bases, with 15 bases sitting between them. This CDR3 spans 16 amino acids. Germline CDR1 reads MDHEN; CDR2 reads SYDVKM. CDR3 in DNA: TGTGCCAGCAGTTTTGGGGGCGCGGGGAACACAGATACGCAGTATTTT. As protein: CASSFGGAGNTDTQYF. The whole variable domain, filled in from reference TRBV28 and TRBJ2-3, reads DVKVTQSSRYLVKRTGEKVFLECVQDMDHENMFWYRQDPGLGLRLIYFSYDVKMKEKGDIPEGYSVSREKKERFSLILESASTNQTSMYLCASSFGGAGNTDTQYFGPGTRLTVL.

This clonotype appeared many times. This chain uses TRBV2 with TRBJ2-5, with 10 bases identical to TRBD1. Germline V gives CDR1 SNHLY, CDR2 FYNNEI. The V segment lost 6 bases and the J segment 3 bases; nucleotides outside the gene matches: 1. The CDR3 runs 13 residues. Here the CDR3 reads CASSGTGEETQYF. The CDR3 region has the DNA TGTGCCAGCAGCGGGACAGGGGAAGAGACCCAGTACTTC.

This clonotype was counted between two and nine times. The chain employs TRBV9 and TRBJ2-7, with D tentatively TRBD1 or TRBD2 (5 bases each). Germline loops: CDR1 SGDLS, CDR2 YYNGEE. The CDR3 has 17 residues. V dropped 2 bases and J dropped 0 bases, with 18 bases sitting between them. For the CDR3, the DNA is TGTGCCAGCAGCGTTTCAGGGAGTGAGGGTCCCTCCTACGAGCAGTACTTC. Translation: CASSVSGSEGPSYEQYF.

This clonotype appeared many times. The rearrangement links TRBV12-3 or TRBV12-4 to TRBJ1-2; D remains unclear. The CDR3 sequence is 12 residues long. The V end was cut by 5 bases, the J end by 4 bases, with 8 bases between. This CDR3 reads CASSMGGYGYTF. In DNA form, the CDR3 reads TGTGCCAGCAGTATGGGCGGCTATGGCTACACCTTC.

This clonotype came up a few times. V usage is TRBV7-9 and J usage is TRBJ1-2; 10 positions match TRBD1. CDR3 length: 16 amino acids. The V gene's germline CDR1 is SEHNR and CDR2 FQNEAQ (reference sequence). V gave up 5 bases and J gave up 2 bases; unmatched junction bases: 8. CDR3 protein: CASSPPRGQGNYGYTF. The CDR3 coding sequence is TGTGCCAGCAGCCCCCCTCGGGGACAGGGGAACTATGGCTACACCTTC.

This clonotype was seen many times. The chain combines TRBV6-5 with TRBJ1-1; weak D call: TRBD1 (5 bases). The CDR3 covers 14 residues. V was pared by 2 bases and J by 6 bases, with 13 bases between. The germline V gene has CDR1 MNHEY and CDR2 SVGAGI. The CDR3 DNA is TGTGCCAGCAGTTACGCCGGAGGGGCAGCTGAAGCTTTCTTT. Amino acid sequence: CASSYAGGAAEAFF.

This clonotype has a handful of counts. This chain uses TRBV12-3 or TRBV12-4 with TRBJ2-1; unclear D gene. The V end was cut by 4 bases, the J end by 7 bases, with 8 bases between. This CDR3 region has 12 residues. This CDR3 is CASSSNGNEQFF. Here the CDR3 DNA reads TGTGCCAGCAGTTCGAATGGTAATGAGCAGTTCTTC.

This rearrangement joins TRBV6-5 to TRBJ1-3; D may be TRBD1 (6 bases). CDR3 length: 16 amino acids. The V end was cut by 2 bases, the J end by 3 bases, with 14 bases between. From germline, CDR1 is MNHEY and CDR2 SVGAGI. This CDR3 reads CASSYLPGAGGNTIYF. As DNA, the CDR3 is TGTGCCAGCAGTTACCTTCCGGGGGCAGGTGGAAACACCATATATTTT.

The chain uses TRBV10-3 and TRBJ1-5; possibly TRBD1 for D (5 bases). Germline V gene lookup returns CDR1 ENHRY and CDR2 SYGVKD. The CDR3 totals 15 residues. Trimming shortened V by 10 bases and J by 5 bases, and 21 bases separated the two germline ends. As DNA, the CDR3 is TGTGCCACCCGACCAACCTCAGGAGGGGATCAGCCCCAGCATTTT. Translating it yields CATRPTSGGDQPQHF.